These 2 T cell receptor beta chains were all obtained from the same sample, sequenced in a study of cytomegalovirus exposure and HLA in healthy donors listed by TCRdb under 2017. Libraries were prepared through the immunoSEQ multiplex PCR assay. A mixture of 60 forward primers for TCR Vbeta segments and 13 reverse primers for TCR Jbeta segments was used in the multiplex PCR. What TCRdb holds here is the immuneACCESS table cut down to in-frame rearrangements. Part of the clones is not present; checked against another copy, under half of the missing clones reflect an unresolved V gene, and the others are unexplained. The sample table records around 130,000 clones; 60% to 80% of these occur just once. The ten largest clones capture over 2% of the sample. The sample taken for sequencing was PBMCs. The receptors were sampled from a woman aged 55-69 years in good health and CMV-seropositive.

This rearrangement joins TRBV7-3 to TRBJ1-2; D unresolved. V was cut by 3 bases and J by 6 bases, with 11 bases left in between. This CDR3 comprises 13 residues. Germline V gene sequence: CDR1 SGHTA, CDR2 FQGTGA. The CDR3 nucleotides are TGTGCCAGCAGCTTTGGGAGGACGGATGGCTACACCTTC. The encoded protein is CASSFGRTDGYTF.

This clone showed up just once. CDR3 DNA sequence: TGCGCCAGCAGCCAGACAGGGGTCCGCAATGAGCAGTTCTTC. Its protein is CASSQTGVRNEQFF. The chain recombines TRBV5-1 with TRBJ2-1; 8 bases are shared with TRBD1. Germline CDR1 SGHRS, CDR2 YFSETQ. V lost 4 bases, J lost 6 bases, and 6 bases stayed unmatched. There are 14 residues in the CDR3.